These T cell receptor beta chains were read from a single sample in a study of graft-versus-host responses after intestinal transplantation. Their cognate antigens are unknown. The table came from immunoSEQ multiplex PCR; TCRdb's copy has only in-frame clones and leaves some out. The table lists 110,000 to 150,000 clones, 85% to 95% of them singletons. The source was unstimulated CD4+ T cells sorted from spleen or lymph node cells, collected before intestinal transplant. The receptors were sampled from a human donor who received an intestinal transplant. CDR3s include the opening cysteine and the closing phenylalanine or tryptophan. Fields, in order: D gene, J gene, clone size, V gene, CDR3 protein, CDR3 DNA. D genes are given only for firm matches. Expanded clones are given a class, and other clones once, few, many or no size at all.

d_call: -; j_call: TRBJ1-5; clone_size: -; v_call: TRBV2; cdr3_aa: CASSLGGFGQPQHF; cdr3_nt: TGTGCCAGCAGTCTAGGGGGGTTTGGGCAGCCCCAGCATTTT
d_call: -; j_call: TRBJ2-2; clone_size: -; v_call: TRBV2; cdr3_aa: CASRPGINTGELFF; cdr3_nt: TGTGCCAGCCGTCCAGGGATTAACACCGGGGAGCTGTTTTTT
d_call: -; j_call: TRBJ2-2; clone_size: -; v_call: TRBV29-1; cdr3_aa: CSVGEANTGELFF; cdr3_nt: TGCAGCGTTGGGGAGGCGAACACCGGGGAGCTGTTTTTT
d_call: -; j_call: TRBJ2-1; clone_size: -; v_call: TRBV7-2; cdr3_aa: CASSLVRVEQFF; cdr3_nt: TGTGCCAGCAGCTTAGTTAGGGTTGAGCAGTTCTTC
d_call: -; j_call: TRBJ2-3; clone_size: -; v_call: TRBV5-6; cdr3_aa: CASSLGGWGSGNTQYF; cdr3_nt: TGTGCCAGCAGCTTGGGCGGATGGGGGTCAGGGAATACGCAGTATTTT
d_call: TRBD1; j_call: TRBJ2-7; clone_size: -; v_call: TRBV19; cdr3_aa: CASRVFPGQTYEQYF; cdr3_nt: TGTGCCAGTAGGGTCTTTCCGGGACAGACCTACGAGCAGTACTTC
d_call: TRBD1; j_call: TRBJ2-7; clone_size: -; v_call: TRBV11-1; cdr3_aa: CASSPDPGQGAAF; cdr3_nt: TGTGCCAGCAGCCCAGACCCCGGACAGGGGGCCGCATTC
d_call: -; j_call: TRBJ2-7; clone_size: -; v_call: TRBV4-1; cdr3_aa: CASSPRQVPSYEQYF; cdr3_nt: TGCGCCAGCAGCCCCCGACAGGTTCCATCCTACGAGCAGTACTTC
d_call: TRBD1; j_call: TRBJ1-1; clone_size: -; v_call: TRBV10-3; cdr3_aa: CASGGTGTEAFF; cdr3_nt: TGTGCCAGCGGGGGGACAGGGACTGAAGCTTTCTTT
d_call: -; j_call: TRBJ2-5; clone_size: -; v_call: TRBV4-1; cdr3_aa: CASSQSSDPGTQYF; cdr3_nt: TGCGCCAGCAGCCAATCTTCGGACCCAGGGACCCAGTACTTC
d_call: -; j_call: TRBJ1-5; clone_size: -; v_call: TRBV28; cdr3_aa: CASSYLTGTNQPQHF; cdr3_nt: TGTGCCAGCAGTTACCTGACGGGTACTAATCAGCCCCAGCATTTT
d_call: -; j_call: TRBJ2-7; clone_size: -; v_call: TRBV4-2; cdr3_aa: CASSPGPRGDEQYF; cdr3_nt: TGTGCCAGCAGCCCGGGACCACGGGGAGACGAGCAGTACTTC
d_call: -; j_call: TRBJ2-3; clone_size: -; v_call: TRBV28; cdr3_aa: CASSSPSGRGTDTQYF; cdr3_nt: TGTGCCAGCAGTTCCCCCTCGGGCAGGGGCACAGATACGCAGTATTTT
d_call: -; j_call: TRBJ1-2; clone_size: -; v_call: TRBV7-6; cdr3_aa: CASSQSSGVDYGYTF; cdr3_nt: TGTGCCAGCAGCCAGTCGTCGGGGGTGGACTATGGCTACACCTTC
d_call: -; j_call: TRBJ2-5; clone_size: -; v_call: TRBV19; cdr3_aa: CASSMGFSQTQYF; cdr3_nt: TGTGCCAGTAGTATGGGCTTCAGTCAGACCCAGTACTTC
d_call: TRBD2; j_call: TRBJ2-1; clone_size: -; v_call: TRBV27; cdr3_aa: CASKNLVGPGWRAGGTYNEQFF; cdr3_nt: TGTGCCAGCAAGAACCTGGTAGGGCCGGGGTGGAGGGCGGGAGGGACCTACAATGAGCAGTTCTTC
d_call: -; j_call: TRBJ2-3; clone_size: -; v_call: TRBV4-2; cdr3_aa: CASSQDGGSTDTQYF; cdr3_nt: TGTGCCAGCAGCCAAGACGGCGGCAGCACAGATACGCAGTATTTT
d_call: TRBD1; j_call: TRBJ2-5; clone_size: -; v_call: TRBV7-6; cdr3_aa: CASSAGTAQETQYF; cdr3_nt: TGTGCCAGCAGCGCCGGGACAGCCCAAGAGACCCAGTACTTC
d_call: -; j_call: TRBJ2-5; clone_size: -; v_call: TRBV7-3; cdr3_aa: CASSPPGQQETQYF; cdr3_nt: TGTGCCAGCAGCCCGCCGGGGCAGCAAGAGACCCAGTACTTC
d_call: TRBD2; j_call: TRBJ2-7; clone_size: -; v_call: TRBV28; cdr3_aa: CASSGTLAGVPYEQYF; cdr3_nt: TGTGCCAGCAGTGGGACCTTAGCGGGAGTTCCCTACGAGCAGTACTTC
d_call: -; j_call: TRBJ1-5; clone_size: -; v_call: TRBV6-5; cdr3_aa: CASSYLGFSNQPQHF; cdr3_nt: TGTGCCAGCAGTTACCTGGGATTTAGCAATCAGCCCCAGCATTTT
d_call: TRBD1; j_call: TRBJ2-1; clone_size: -; v_call: TRBV30; cdr3_aa: CAWSVGGTGGFEFF; cdr3_nt: TGTGCCTGGAGTGTAGGGGGGACAGGGGGCTTCGAGTTCTTC
d_call: TRBD2; j_call: TRBJ2-7; clone_size: -; v_call: TRBV4-2; cdr3_aa: CASSQDLSGRFTEQYF; cdr3_nt: TGTGCCAGCAGCCAAGATCTCAGCGGGAGGTTTACCGAGCAGTACTTC
d_call: TRBD1; j_call: TRBJ1-6; clone_size: -; v_call: TRBV4-1; cdr3_aa: CASSQGTGEIFWGSPLHF; cdr3_nt: TGCGCCAGCAGCCAAGGGACAGGGGAGATCTTTTGGGGTTCACCCCTCCACTTT
d_call: -; j_call: TRBJ2-5; clone_size: -; v_call: TRBV5-5; cdr3_aa: CASSRDMPPGETQYF; cdr3_nt: TGTGCCAGCAGCCGTGACATGCCCCCGGGAGAGACCCAGTACTTC
d_call: -; j_call: TRBJ1-1; clone_size: -; v_call: TRBV28; cdr3_aa: CASSSQVGRRTEAFF; cdr3_nt: TGTGCCAGCAGTTCGCAGGTGGGAAGAAGAACTGAAGCTTTCTTT
d_call: -; j_call: TRBJ2-7; clone_size: -; v_call: TRBV5-1; cdr3_aa: CASSLRVRSAYEQYF; cdr3_nt: TGCGCCAGCAGCCTACGTGTCAGGTCTGCCTACGAGCAGTACTTC
d_call: TRBD1; j_call: TRBJ1-1; clone_size: -; v_call: TRBV6-6; cdr3_aa: CASSYSTGGRAEAFF; cdr3_nt: TGTGCCAGCAGTTACTCTACAGGGGGTAGGGCTGAAGCTTTCTTT
d_call: TRBD2; j_call: TRBJ2-7; clone_size: -; v_call: TRBV19; cdr3_aa: CASSFLAGVESYEQYF; cdr3_nt: TGTGCCAGTAGTTTCCTAGCGGGAGTTGAATCCTACGAGCAGTACTTC
d_call: -; j_call: TRBJ2-1; clone_size: -; v_call: TRBV4-2; cdr3_aa: CASSQVGSTPSSYNEQFF; cdr3_nt: TGTGCCAGCAGCCAAGTAGGCTCGACACCTTCTTCCTACAATGAGCAGTTCTTC
d_call: TRBD1; j_call: TRBJ2-7; clone_size: -; v_call: TRBV5-1; cdr3_aa: CASSLNTGTASHFTYEQYF; cdr3_nt: TGCGCCAGCAGCTTGAACACCGGGACAGCTTCCCACTTTACCTACGAGCAGTACTTC
d_call: TRBD1; j_call: TRBJ1-1; clone_size: -; v_call: TRBV27; cdr3_aa: CASRRVQGITEAFF; cdr3_nt: TGTGCCAGCAGGAGGGTACAGGGGATCACTGAAGCTTTCTTT
d_call: TRBD2; j_call: TRBJ2-2; clone_size: -; v_call: TRBV19; cdr3_aa: CASSIDHGTSSTGELFF; cdr3_nt: TGTGCCAGTAGTATCGATCACGGGACTAGCTCCACCGGGGAGCTGTTTTTT
d_call: -; j_call: TRBJ2-1; clone_size: -; v_call: TRBV7-2; cdr3_aa: CASRWVGQGQFF; cdr3_nt: TGTGCCAGCAGGTGGGTCGGTCAAGGGCAGTTCTTC
d_call: -; j_call: TRBJ1-5; clone_size: -; v_call: TRBV6-6; cdr3_aa: CASRETGRDQPQHF; cdr3_nt: TGTGCCAGCAGGGAGACGGGTAGGGATCAGCCCCAGCATTTT
d_call: TRBD1; j_call: TRBJ2-7; clone_size: -; v_call: TRBV19; cdr3_aa: CASRQGYEQYF; cdr3_nt: TGTGCCAGTAGACAGGGGTACGAGCAGTACTTC
d_call: TRBD2; j_call: TRBJ2-3; clone_size: -; v_call: TRBV4-1; cdr3_aa: CASSSTSGLTDTQYF; cdr3_nt: TGCGCCAGCAGCTCTACTAGCGGGCTCACAGATACGCAGTATTTT
d_call: -; j_call: TRBJ2-1; clone_size: -; v_call: TRBV9; cdr3_aa: CASSPPGPGQFF; cdr3_nt: TGTGCCAGCAGCCCCCCGGGACCGGGGCAGTTCTTC
d_call: -; j_call: TRBJ1-2; clone_size: -; v_call: TRBV14; cdr3_aa: CASSRPTGGYTF; cdr3_nt: TGTGCCAGCAGTCGGCCTACTGGTGGCTACACCTTC
d_call: -; j_call: TRBJ1-4; clone_size: -; v_call: TRBV6-5; cdr3_aa: CASSYRRGNEKLFF; cdr3_nt: TGTGCCAGCAGTTACCGAAGGGGGAATGAAAAACTGTTTTTT
d_call: -; j_call: TRBJ1-1; clone_size: -; v_call: TRBV28; cdr3_aa: CASGRQLNTEAFF; cdr3_nt: TGTGCCAGCGGCAGACAGCTGAACACTGAAGCTTTCTTT
d_call: -; j_call: TRBJ1-1; clone_size: -; v_call: TRBV2; cdr3_aa: CASSPGQIIFDSEAFF; cdr3_nt: TGTGCCAGCAGTCCCGGACAGATAATATTTGACTCTGAAGCTTTCTTT
d_call: -; j_call: TRBJ2-7; clone_size: -; v_call: TRBV29-1; cdr3_aa: CSVVSVQRRLEQYF; cdr3_nt: TGCAGCGTTGTGTCAGTCCAAAGGAGGCTCGAGCAGTACTTC
d_call: TRBD1; j_call: TRBJ1-1; clone_size: -; v_call: TRBV28; cdr3_aa: CASSRPLGQGYTEAFF; cdr3_nt: TGTGCCAGCAGCCGACCCTTGGGACAGGGGTACACTGAAGCTTTCTTT
d_call: -; j_call: TRBJ1-5; clone_size: -; v_call: TRBV7-3; cdr3_aa: CASSLNPNQPQHF; cdr3_nt: TGTGCCAGCAGCTTAAACCCCAATCAGCCCCAGCATTTT
d_call: TRBD1; j_call: TRBJ1-1; clone_size: -; v_call: TRBV27; cdr3_aa: CASQDRGRRTEAFF; cdr3_nt: TGTGCCAGCCAGGACAGGGGGCGTCGGACTGAAGCTTTCTTT
d_call: -; j_call: TRBJ1-2; clone_size: -; v_call: TRBV19; cdr3_aa: CAIKTVSMDGYTF; cdr3_nt: TGTGCCATTAAGACAGTTTCAATGGATGGCTACACCTTC
d_call: -; j_call: TRBJ1-1; clone_size: once; v_call: TRBV6-5; cdr3_aa: CASSYSHDSEAFF; cdr3_nt: TGTGCCAGCAGTTACTCGCATGACTCTGAAGCTTTCTTT
d_call: -; j_call: TRBJ2-3; clone_size: -; v_call: TRBV14; cdr3_aa: CASSQRIATITQYF; cdr3_nt: TGTGCCAGCAGCCAAAGGATCGCGACGATTACGCAGTATTTT
d_call: TRBD1; j_call: TRBJ2-1; clone_size: once; v_call: TRBV5-1; cdr3_aa: CASSLVRQGGDEQFF; cdr3_nt: TGCGCCAGCAGCTTGGTAAGACAGGGGGGCGATGAGCAGTTCTTC